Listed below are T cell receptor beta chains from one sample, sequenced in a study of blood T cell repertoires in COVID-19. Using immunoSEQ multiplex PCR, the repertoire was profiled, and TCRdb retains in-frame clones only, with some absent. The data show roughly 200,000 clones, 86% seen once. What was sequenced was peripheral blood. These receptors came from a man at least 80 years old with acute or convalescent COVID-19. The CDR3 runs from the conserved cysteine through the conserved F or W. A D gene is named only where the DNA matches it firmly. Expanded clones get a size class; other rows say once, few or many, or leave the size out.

CDR3aa: CASSSALSTRTWGTQYF
CDR3nt: TGTGCCAGCAGCTCGGCCCTGTCAACCAGGACTTGGGGTACGCAGTATTTT
abundance: -
j_gene: TRBJ2-3
v_gene: TRBV5-4
d_gene: -

CDR3aa: CATSPTGWSNEQFF
CDR3nt: TGTGCCACCAGTCCGACAGGGTGGTCCAATGAGCAGTTCTTC
abundance: -
j_gene: TRBJ2-1
v_gene: TRBV15
d_gene: TRBD1

CDR3aa: CSAALTGSGELFF
CDR3nt: TGCAGCGCTGCCCTAACAGGGTCCGGGGAGCTGTTTTTT
abundance: -
j_gene: TRBJ2-2
v_gene: TRBV29-1
d_gene: -

CDR3aa: CASSPRQGVNTEAFF
CDR3nt: TGTGCCAGCAGCCCCCGGCAGGGCGTAAACACTGAAGCTTTCTTT
abundance: -
j_gene: TRBJ1-1
v_gene: TRBV9
d_gene: -

CDR3aa: CASSLVGGNEQFF
CDR3nt: TGTGCCAGCAGCCTAGTGGGGGGGAATGAGCAGTTCTTC
abundance: -
j_gene: TRBJ2-1
v_gene: TRBV3-1/TRBV3-2
d_gene: TRBD2

CDR3aa: CASRLAGSSTDTQYF
CDR3nt: TGTGCCAGTAGACTTGCCGGGTCTAGCACAGATACGCAGTATTTT
abundance: -
j_gene: TRBJ2-3
v_gene: TRBV19
d_gene: -

CDR3aa: CASSLTWLAGIYEQFF
CDR3nt: TGTGCCAGCAGCTTAACGTGGCTAGCGGGGATTTATGAGCAGTTCTTC
abundance: -
j_gene: TRBJ2-1
v_gene: TRBV7-8
d_gene: TRBD2

CDR3aa: CASSLVSGGAFSYEQYF
CDR3nt: TGTGCCAGCAGCTTAGTGAGCGGGGGGGCCTTTTCCTACGAGCAGTACTTC
abundance: -
j_gene: TRBJ2-7
v_gene: TRBV11-2
d_gene: TRBD2

CDR3aa: CASSDISTDTQYF
CDR3nt: TGTGCCAGCAGTGATATTAGTACAGATACGCAGTATTTT
abundance: -
j_gene: TRBJ2-3
v_gene: TRBV2
d_gene: -

CDR3aa: CASSPRGGSYEQYF
CDR3nt: TGCGCCAGCAGCCCGAGGGGAGGTTCCTACGAGCAGTACTTC
abundance: -
j_gene: TRBJ2-7
v_gene: TRBV5-1
d_gene: -

CDR3aa: CASGEQGIMPNQPQHF
CDR3nt: TGTGCCAGCGGCGAACAGGGGATTATGCCCAATCAGCCCCAGCATTTT
abundance: -
j_gene: TRBJ1-5
v_gene: TRBV2
d_gene: TRBD1

CDR3aa: CASSIAPGGGNQPQHF
CDR3nt: TGTGCCAGTAGTATAGCTCCAGGGGGCGGGAATCAGCCCCAGCATTTT
abundance: -
j_gene: TRBJ1-5
v_gene: TRBV19
d_gene: TRBD1

CDR3aa: CASSMDRGRRALHF
CDR3nt: TGTGCCAGTAGTATGGACAGGGGGCGGCGGGCCCTCCACTTT
abundance: -
j_gene: TRBJ1-6
v_gene: TRBV19
d_gene: TRBD1

CDR3aa: CASSLGTGTGNEKLFF
CDR3nt: TGTGCCAGTAGTCTCGGGACAGGGACCGGTAATGAAAAACTGTTTTTT
abundance: -
j_gene: TRBJ1-4
v_gene: TRBV19
d_gene: TRBD1

CDR3aa: CAWSGPGWINTEAFF
CDR3nt: TGTGCCTGGAGTGGCCCAGGGTGGATCAACACTGAAGCTTTCTTT
abundance: once
j_gene: TRBJ1-1
v_gene: TRBV30
d_gene: -

CDR3aa: CAWSVITGIHDEQFF
CDR3nt: TGTGCCTGGAGTGTAATAACAGGGATACATGATGAGCAGTTCTTC
abundance: -
j_gene: TRBJ2-1
v_gene: TRBV30
d_gene: -

CDR3aa: CASSPCYVGQGLNTDTQYF
CDR3nt: TGTGCCAGCAGCCCTTGTTACGTGGGGCAGGGGCTAAACACAGATACGCAGTATTTT
abundance: once
j_gene: TRBJ2-3
v_gene: TRBV11-3
d_gene: -

CDR3aa: CASRTGVGSNQPQHF
CDR3nt: TGCGCCAGCCGTACAGGGGTGGGTAGCAATCAGCCCCAGCATTTT
abundance: -
j_gene: TRBJ1-5
v_gene: TRBV10-2
d_gene: TRBD1

CDR3aa: CASHSTSGAAGELFF
CDR3nt: TGTGCCAGCCATTCGACTAGCGGGGCGGCCGGGGAGCTGTTTTTT
abundance: -
j_gene: TRBJ2-2
v_gene: TRBV19
d_gene: TRBD2

CDR3aa: CASSSGLAERGYEQYF
CDR3nt: TGTGCCAGCAGTTCGGGATTAGCGGAGAGAGGGTACGAGCAGTACTTC
abundance: -
j_gene: TRBJ2-7
v_gene: TRBV27
d_gene: -

CDR3aa: CASSMIRDQETQYF
CDR3nt: TGTGCCAGTAGTATGATCCGAGACCAAGAGACCCAGTACTTC
abundance: -
j_gene: TRBJ2-5
v_gene: TRBV19
d_gene: -

CDR3aa: CASSEYSGGGPQHF
CDR3nt: TGTGCCAGCAGTGAATATTCAGGGGGTGGGCCCCAGCATTTT
abundance: -
j_gene: TRBJ1-5
v_gene: TRBV25-1
d_gene: TRBD1

CDR3aa: CASSYGDRAASSGNTIYF
CDR3nt: TGTGCCAGCAGCTATGGGGACAGAGCAGCTAGCTCTGGAAACACCATATATTTT
abundance: -
j_gene: TRBJ1-3
v_gene: TRBV5-6
d_gene: TRBD1

CDR3aa: CASSPSGLAFQLYNEQFF
CDR3nt: TGTGCCAGCAGCCCGTCGGGACTAGCCTTCCAACTCTACAATGAGCAGTTCTTC
abundance: -
j_gene: TRBJ2-1
v_gene: TRBV3-1/TRBV3-2
d_gene: TRBD2

CDR3aa: CASGLVQGAGNTIYF
CDR3nt: TGTGCTAGTGGTTTGGTACAGGGGGCAGGAAACACCATATATTTT
abundance: -
j_gene: TRBJ1-3
v_gene: TRBV12-5
d_gene: TRBD1

CDR3aa: CAISELGLAGNIQYF
CDR3nt: TGTGCCATCAGTGAGTTAGGACTAGCGGGAAACATTCAGTACTTC
abundance: -
j_gene: TRBJ2-4
v_gene: TRBV10-3
d_gene: TRBD2

CDR3aa: CAWSVRTGANVLTF
CDR3nt: TGTGCCTGGAGTGTGAGAACTGGGGCCAACGTCCTGACTTTC
abundance: few
j_gene: TRBJ2-6
v_gene: TRBV30
d_gene: -

CDR3aa: CACRNRAGTDTQYF
CDR3nt: TGCGCATGCAGAAACAGGGCGGGCACAGATACGCAGTATTTT
abundance: -
j_gene: TRBJ2-3
v_gene: TRBV6-1
d_gene: -

CDR3aa: CASLDRLRWGYTF
CDR3nt: TGTGCCAGCCTTGACAGGCTTCGGTGGGGCTACACCTTC
abundance: -
j_gene: TRBJ1-2
v_gene: TRBV28
d_gene: -

CDR3aa: CASSPASGYNQPQHF
CDR3nt: TGTGCCAGCTCACCGGCTAGCGGTTACAATCAGCCCCAGCATTTT
abundance: -
j_gene: TRBJ1-5
v_gene: TRBV18
d_gene: -

CDR3aa: CASSSPYGNYGYTF
CDR3nt: TGTGCCAGCAGCTCCCCCTACGGTAACTATGGCTACACCTTC
abundance: few
j_gene: TRBJ1-2
v_gene: TRBV7-3
d_gene: -

CDR3aa: CAWKGQGANEQFF
CDR3nt: TGTGCCTGGAAGGGACAGGGGGCGAATGAGCAGTTCTTC
abundance: -
j_gene: TRBJ2-1
v_gene: TRBV30
d_gene: TRBD1

CDR3aa: CASSRGQRNEKLFF
CDR3nt: TGTGCCAGTAGTCGCGGGCAGCGAAATGAAAAACTGTTTTTT
abundance: -
j_gene: TRBJ1-4
v_gene: TRBV19
d_gene: -

CDR3aa: CASSALTHRIEAFF
CDR3nt: TGTGCCAGCAGTGCATTAACCCACAGAATTGAAGCTTTCTTT
abundance: -
j_gene: TRBJ1-1
v_gene: TRBV27
d_gene: -

CDR3aa: CASSPHTAGGNTEAFF
CDR3nt: TGTGCCAGCTCACCCCATACGGCCGGAGGGAACACTGAAGCTTTCTTT
abundance: -
j_gene: TRBJ1-1
v_gene: TRBV18
d_gene: -

CDR3aa: CASSNSAHGYTF
CDR3nt: TGTGCCAGCAGCAACAGTGCCCATGGCTACACCTTC
abundance: -
j_gene: TRBJ1-2
v_gene: TRBV12-3/TRBV12-4
d_gene: -